One sample yielded the 10 T cell receptor beta chains listed below, sequenced in a study of shared clonotypes between healthy human individuals. The method was immunoSEQ multiplex PCR; TCRdb's version includes in-frame clones alone and lacks a portion of them. The sample holds 2 million to 3 million clones, 93% seen once. The sequenced sample consisted of naive CD4+ T cells from PBMCs. Subset specified: CD45RA+ positively selected. The receptors were gathered from a man aged 18 to 35 in good health. Some clones in this sample may be carry-over from other donors' samples.

The chain recombines TRBV5-1 with TRBJ2-7; 7 nucleotides line up with TRBD2. With V trimmed by 5 bases and J by 3 bases, 8 bases remained unmatched. The germline V gene encodes CDR1 SGHRS and CDR2 YFSETQ. The CDR3 is 14 amino acids. In DNA, the CDR3 is TGCGCCAGCAGGGACCCTTCGGGAGGCTACGAGCAGTACTTC. It is translated as CASRDPSGGYEQYF.

The genes are TRBV14 and TRBJ1-5, with 10 bases identical to TRBD1. There are 14 residues in the CDR3. Germline CDR1 reads SGHDN; CDR2 reads FVKESK. The junction had 0 bases not matched to a gene; V was cut back by 1 base and J by 6 bases. CDR3 DNA sequence: TGTGCCAGCAGCCAAGGGACAGGGGGTCAGCCCCAGCATTTT. Its protein is CASSQGTGGQPQHF.

The V call is TRBV5-1, the J call TRBJ2-1; D might be TRBD2 (5 bases). This CDR3 has 13 amino acids. V was clipped by 1 base and J by 7 bases, with 9 bases between them. Germline lookup yields CDR1 SGHRS and CDR2 YFSETQ. CDR3 residues: CASSLLASNEQFF. For the CDR3, the DNA is TGCGCCAGCAGCTTGTTAGCGTCAAATGAGCAGTTCTTC.

The chain employs TRBV7-8 and TRBJ2-7; maybe TRBD2 (6 bases). Trimming removed 5 bases from V and 4 bases from J, with 15 bases in between. CDR1 and CDR2 from the germline V gene are SGHVS and FQNEAQ. CDR3 length: 14 residues. Here the CDR3 DNA reads TGTGCCAGCAGCCCAGCGGGCCGAAGATACGAGCAGTACTTC. Its translation is CASSPAGRRYEQYF.

This chain uses TRBV7-8 with TRBJ2-7; 7 nucleotides line up with TRBD2. V lost 5 bases to trimming and J lost 0 bases; unmatched junction nucleotides: 10. This CDR3 has 16 residues. Germline CDR1 is SGHVS and CDR2 is FQNEAQ. CDR3 loop: CASSPTPSGSSYEQYF. CDR3 nucleotides: TGTGCCAGCAGCCCAACCCCTAGCGGAAGCTCCTACGAGCAGTACTTC. Full variable domain (outside the CDR3, taken from reference TRBV7-8 and TRBJ2-7): GAGVSQSPRYKVAKRGQDVALRCDPISGHVSLFWYQQALGQGPEFLTYFQNEAQLDKSGLPSDRFFAERPEGSVSTLKIQRTQQEDSAVYLCASSPTPSGSSYEQYFGPGTRLTVT.

The chain is built from TRBV2 and TRBJ2-7; 13 bases line up with TRBD2. Per germline, CDR1 SNHLY and CDR2 FYNNEI. This CDR3 is built from 15 residues. The V segment lost 6 bases and the J segment 4 bases; nucleotides outside the gene matches: 6. In DNA form, the CDR3 reads TGTGCCAGCAGGGGGCAGGGACTAGCGGGATACGAGCAGTACTTC. This gives the protein CASRGQGLAGYEQYF. Full variable domain (remainder filled in from reference TRBV2 and TRBJ2-7): EPEVTQTPSHQVTQMGQEVILRCVPISNHLYFYWYRQILGQKVEFLVSFYNNEISEKSEIFDDQFSVERPDGSNFTLKIRSTKLEDSAMYFCASRGQGLAGYEQYFGPGTRLTVT.

The J gene is TRBJ2-5, the V gene TRBV6-5; maybe TRBD2 (7 bases). Germline V CDR1 and CDR2: MNHEY, SVGAGI. The CDR3 contains 14 residues. With 7 bases removed from V and 2 bases from J, the gap between germline ends came to 14 bases. The CDR3 reads CASTRGGGQETQYF. Written as DNA, the CDR3 is TGTGCCAGCACAAGGGGGGGCGGGCAAGAGACCCAGTACTTC.

The chain is built from TRBV5-1 and TRBJ2-7; 7 nucleotides match TRBD1. V was clipped by 6 bases and J by 2 bases; unmatched bases: 8. The CDR3 is made up of 14 amino acids. CDR1 SGHRS and CDR2 YFSETQ come from the germline V gene. The CDR3 DNA sequence: TGCGCCAGCAACCAAGGACAGGAGGCCTACGAGCAGTACTTC. Encoded protein: CASNQGQEAYEQYF.

The V call is TRBV4-1, the J call TRBJ1-1; D gene unclear. Germline V gene sequence: CDR1 MGHRA, CDR2 YSYEKL. This CDR3 region has 15 residues. Trimming removed 3 bases at V and 10 bases at J, with 21 bases between. The CDR3 sequence is CASSQSLVLQLGAFF. The CDR3 nucleotides are TGCGCCAGCAGCCAGTCTCTGGTTTTACAGTTAGGAGCTTTCTTT.

The gene calls are TRBV7-9 and TRBJ1-1; TRBD1 matches 10 bases. J was trimmed by 5 bases and V by 5 bases; bases with no gene match: 5. CDR3 length: 14 amino acids. Germline lookup yields CDR1 SEHNR and CDR2 FQNEAQ (reference sequence). CDR3 sequence: CASSPGTGDTEAFF. The CDR3 nucleotides are TGTGCCAGCAGCCCCGGGACAGGGGATACTGAAGCTTTCTTT.